Shown below are 5 T cell receptor beta chains from a single sample sequenced in a study of shared T cell receptors in the human thymus. Measured with immunoSEQ multiplex PCR; TCRdb has only the in-frame clones, and not every one. Here the sample spans approximately 400,000 clones, roughly 94% being singletons. Sequenced: thymocytes. Receptors originate from a human donor.

The V gene is TRBV4-3, the J gene TRBJ2-1; 9 bases map to TRBD2. V dropped 2 bases and J dropped 5; count of bases not matched to a gene: 10. This CDR3 comprises 17 residues. CDR1 is LGHNA, CDR2 YSLEER, per germline. The CDR3 coding sequence is TGCGCCAGCAGCCAAATAAAAGCGGGGGGCCTCAACAATGAGCAGTTCTTC. It specifies CASSQIKAGGLNNEQFF.

The chain combines TRBV4-1 with TRBJ2-1; 7 nucleotides line up with TRBD2. CDR1 is MGHRA, CDR2 YSYEKL, per germline. The CDR3 has 19 residues. The junction had 11 bases not matched to a gene; V was cut back by 0 bases and J by 0 bases. The CDR3 loop is CASSQDPSGVPSSYNEQFF. In DNA form, the CDR3 reads TGCGCCAGCAGCCAAGACCCAAGCGGGGTTCCGAGCTCCTACAATGAGCAGTTCTTC.

This clone was recorded only once. The rearrangement links TRBV11-1 to TRBJ1-2; no firm D call. V was pared by 4 bases and J by 3 bases, with 15 bases between. The CDR3 consists of 15 residues. CDR1 SGHAT and CDR2 FQDESV come from the germline V gene (reference sequence). The CDR3 DNA follows: TGTGCCAGCAGCTCATCCTTGAGGGATGACTATGGCTACACCTTC. This sequence encodes CASSSSLRDDYGYTF.

The chain uses TRBV5-6 and TRBJ2-1; tentatively, D is TRBD1 or TRBD2 (5 bases each). Germline V gives CDR1 SGHDT, CDR2 YYEEEE. The CDR3 runs to 14 residues. V was trimmed by 4 bases and J by 8 bases, leaving 16 bases between them. DNA for the CDR3: TGTGCCAGCAGCGGACGGGACGCATGCGATGAGCAGTTCTTC. This translates into CASSGRDACDEQFF.

In its sample, this clone was seen once. The chain carries TRBV7-2 and TRBJ1-2; maybe TRBD1 (5 bases). V gave up 5 bases and J gave up 4 bases, with 14 bases separating them. CDR1 is SGHTA, CDR2 FQGNSA, per germline. There are 14 residues in the CDR3. The CDR3 sequence is CASSAGGGSYGYTF. CDR3 DNA sequence: TGTGCCAGCAGCGCCGGTGGGGGGTCCTATGGCTACACCTTC.